The 3 T cell receptor beta chains in this list originate from one sample, sequenced in a study of T cell responses to AZD1222 COVID-19 vaccine. Measured with immunoSEQ multiplex PCR; TCRdb has only the in-frame clones, and not every one. The table has some 100,000 clones, around 90% seen once. Sequenced material: peripheral blood, taken 28 days after the second AZD1222 dose. The receptors derive from an adult who received the AZD1222 COVID-19 vaccine.

This chain connects TRBV14 to TRBJ1-2; D remains ambiguous. Germline loops: CDR1 SGHDN, CDR2 FVKESK. This CDR3 contains 14 residues. Between the trimmed V and J ends, which lost 4 bases and 5 bases, there was a span of 14 bases. For the CDR3, the DNA is TGTGCCAGCAGCCCCAGTGCCATTCGGTATGGCTACACCTTC. Translation: CASSPSAIRYGYTF.

This sequence joins TRBV6-1 and TRBJ1-5; D is perhaps TRBD1 (6 bases). The CDR3 runs to 17 residues. Trimming left V 1 base short and J 1 base short, with 14 bases between. CDR1 and CDR2 (germline): MNHNS, SASEGT. The CDR3 is CASSEGYKGVSNQPQHF. In DNA form, the CDR3 reads TGTGCCAGCAGTGAAGGGTATAAGGGGGTCAGCAATCAGCCCCAGCATTTT.

This chain links TRBV7-2 with TRBJ2-7; D gene ambiguous. The CDR3 consists of 13 residues. V lost 5 bases, J lost 2 bases, and 10 bases lay in between. Germline CDR1 and CDR2: SGHTA and FQGNSA. The CDR3 region is CASSPSAPYEQYF. In nucleotides, the CDR3 is TGTGCCAGCAGCCCAAGTGCCCCCTACGAGCAGTACTTC.